The 6 T cell receptor beta chains presented below share a single source sample, sequenced in a study of blood T cell repertoires in COVID-19. TCRdb's copy holds only in-frame clones and misses some; the assay was immunoSEQ multiplex PCR. The sample holds tens of thousands of clones, 82% seen once. Sequenced sample: peripheral blood. Source of these receptors: a human donor with acute or convalescent COVID-19. The donor label of this sample is uncertain.

The chain carries TRBV7-8 and TRBJ2-1; 8 bases line up with TRBD2. Germline V gives CDR1 SGHVS, CDR2 FQNEAQ. With V trimmed by 5 bases and J by 0 bases, 9 bases remained unmatched. The CDR3 has 17 amino acids. CDR3 region: CASSERGLAGSYNEQFF. The DNA of the CDR3 is TGTGCCAGCAGCGAGAGGGGCCTAGCGGGCTCCTACAATGAGCAGTTCTTC.

The V and J genes are TRBV7-9 and TRBJ1-2; tentative D call: TRBD1 (6 bases). The V end lost 4 bases, the J end lost 6 bases, and 24 bases lay between the germline ends. The germline V gene has CDR1 SEHNR and CDR2 FQNEAQ (reference sequence). The CDR3 sequence is 17 residues long. The CDR3 bases are TGTGCCAGCAGCTCCGGACCGGGGGGCGCAAAATGGCATGGCTACACCTTC. Its translation: CASSSGPGGAKWHGYTF.

A few counts support this clone. This sequence joins TRBV27 and TRBJ1-2; 9 nucleotides align to TRBD1. Germline values: CDR1 MNHEY, CDR2 SMNVEV (reference sequence). The V segment lost 5 bases and the J segment 5 bases; nucleotides outside the gene matches: 3. The CDR3 loop spans 13 amino acids. For the CDR3, the DNA is TGTGCCAGCAGTCCGACAGGGGGGTATGGCTACACCTTC. Translating gives CASSPTGGYGYTF.

To note about this clone: At the DNA level, this CDR3 is encoded by other sequences in the same sample as well. This chain uses TRBV2 with TRBJ2-7; TRBD2 might be the D (5 bases). The CDR3 contains 14 residues. V gave up 4 bases and J gave up 4 bases, with 14 bases separating them. The germline V gene encodes CDR1 SNHLY and CDR2 FYNNEI. DNA for the CDR3: TGTGCCAGCAGTGCTGACGAGCGCGGGTACGAGCAGTACTTC. This sequence encodes CASSADERGYEQYF. Based on the CDR3 plus reference TRBV2 and TRBJ2-7, the full variable domain is EPEVTQTPSHQVTQMGQEVILRCVPISNHLYFYWYRQILGQKVEFLVSFYNNEISEKSEIFDDQFSVERPDGSNFTLKIRSTKLEDSAMYFCASSADERGYEQYFGPGTRLTVT.

The chain employs TRBV30 and TRBJ2-5; D unclear. The CDR3 has 13 residues. The V end was cut by 3 bases, the J end by 3 bases, with 11 bases between. Germline values: CDR1 GTSNPN, CDR2 SVGIG (reference sequence). CDR3 DNA: TGTGCCTGGAGACTTTGGGCTGAAGAGACCCAGTACTTC. It translates to CAWRLWAEETQYF.

The chain combines TRBV30 with TRBJ2-5, with 11 bases that match TRBD1. Germline V lookup: CDR1 GTSNPN, CDR2 SVGIG (reference sequence). With V trimmed by 3 bases and J by 6 bases, 9 bases remained unmatched. The CDR3 length is 15 residues. CDR3 nucleotide sequence: TGTGCCTGGAGGCGGGACAGGGGGAGTGGAAAGACCCAGTACTTC. It yields the protein CAWRRDRGSGKTQYF.